The 2 T cell receptor beta chains given below trace back to one sample, sequenced in a study of regulatory T cells in long-lasting Graves disease. The TCR beta library used iRepertoire HTBI primers with Arm-PCR amplification of CDR3. TCRdb ran MiXCR on the multiplex PCR reads and lists one entry per CDR3 protein. The sample consists of roughly 420,000 distinct CDR3 sequences, around 17% of them appearing once. Stated time point: newly diagnosed GD, antithyroid drugs for less than 3 months. Preparation of the TCR library used RNA extracted from PBMCs. These records were also assigned to another study, of T cells in Graves' hyperthyroidism and ophthalmopathy.

This specimen was peripheral blood mononuclear cells (PBMCs), taken at new diagnosis, from a patient treated with antithyroid drugs. Receptors were obtained from a woman between 18 and 29 years old with Graves disease.

In this sample, this clonotype turned up a few times. This rearrangement joins TRBV7-9 to TRBJ2-1, with D maybe TRBD2 (7 bases). V was clipped by 8 bases and J by 1 base, with 12 bases between them. This CDR3 region has 14 residues. Germline V gene data show CDR1 as SEHNR and CDR2 as FQNEAQ (reference sequence). CDR3 residues: CASFRGGSYNEQFF. The CDR3 DNA follows: TGTGCCAGCTTCAGGGGAGGGTCCTACAATGAGCAGTTCTTC.

For this clonotype: This could be a read error, since a much larger clone is one nucleotide away. The chain joins TRBV2 to TRBJ2-5, with TRBD2 matching over 8 bases. There are 14 residues in the CDR3. Germline V lookup: CDR1 SNHLY, CDR2 FYNNEI. J lost 7 bases, V lost 3 bases, and 7 bases had no gene match. The CDR3 spells CASSEASGRGTQYF. CDR3 in DNA: TGTGCCAGCAGTGAGGCTAGCGGGCGAGGGACCCAGTACTTC.